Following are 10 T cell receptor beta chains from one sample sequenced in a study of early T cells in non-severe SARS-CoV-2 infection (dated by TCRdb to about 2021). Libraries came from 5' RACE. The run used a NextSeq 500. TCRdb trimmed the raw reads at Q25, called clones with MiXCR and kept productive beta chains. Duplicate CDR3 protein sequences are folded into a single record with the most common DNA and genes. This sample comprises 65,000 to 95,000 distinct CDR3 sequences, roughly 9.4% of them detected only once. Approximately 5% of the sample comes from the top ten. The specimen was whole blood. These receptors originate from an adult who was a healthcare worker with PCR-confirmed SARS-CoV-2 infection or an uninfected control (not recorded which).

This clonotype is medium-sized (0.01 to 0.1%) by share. CDR3 loop: CATSDERHSGELFF. The CDR3 DNA sequence: TGTGCCACCAGTGATGAACGACATTCCGGGGAGCTGTTTTTT. This chain links TRBV24-1 with TRBJ2-2; D is unclear. This CDR3 is 14 amino acids long. The germline V gene encodes CDR1 KGHDR and CDR2 SFDVKD. V lost 3 bases, J lost 6 bases, and 10 bases lay in between.

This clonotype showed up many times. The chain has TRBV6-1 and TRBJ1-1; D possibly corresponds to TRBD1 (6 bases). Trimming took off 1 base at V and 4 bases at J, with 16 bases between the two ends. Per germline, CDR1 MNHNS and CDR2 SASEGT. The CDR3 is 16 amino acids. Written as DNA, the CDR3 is TGTGCCAGCAGTGAAGTTATATGGGACATCGGCACTGAAGCTTTCTTT. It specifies CASSEVIWDIGTEAFF.

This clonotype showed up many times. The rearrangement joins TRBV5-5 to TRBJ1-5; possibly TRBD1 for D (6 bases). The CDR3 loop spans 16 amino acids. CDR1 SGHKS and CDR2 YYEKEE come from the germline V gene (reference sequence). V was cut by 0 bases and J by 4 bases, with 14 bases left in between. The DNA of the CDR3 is TGTGCCAGCAGCTTGGCCCGGGCAGGGGATAATCAGCCCCAGCATTTT. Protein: CASSLARAGDNQPQHF.

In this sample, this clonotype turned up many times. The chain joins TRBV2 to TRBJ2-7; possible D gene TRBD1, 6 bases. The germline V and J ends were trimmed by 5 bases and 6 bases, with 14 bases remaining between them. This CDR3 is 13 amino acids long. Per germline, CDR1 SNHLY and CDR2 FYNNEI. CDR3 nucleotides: TGTGCCAGCAGTACGGACAGTGTTTCCGAGCAGTACTTC. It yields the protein CASSTDSVSEQYF.

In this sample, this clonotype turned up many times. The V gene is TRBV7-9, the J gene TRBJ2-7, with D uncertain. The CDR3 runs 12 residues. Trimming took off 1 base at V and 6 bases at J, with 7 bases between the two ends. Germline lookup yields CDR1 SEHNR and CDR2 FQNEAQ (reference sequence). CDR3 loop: CASSLGSVEQYF. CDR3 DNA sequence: TGTGCCAGCAGCTTAGGATCGGTCGAGCAGTACTTC.

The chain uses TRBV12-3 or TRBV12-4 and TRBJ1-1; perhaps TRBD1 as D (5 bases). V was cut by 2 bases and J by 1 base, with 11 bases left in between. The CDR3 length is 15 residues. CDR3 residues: CASSLRGGGNTEAFF. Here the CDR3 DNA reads TGTGCCAGCAGTTTAAGGGGCGGCGGGAACACTGAAGCTTTCTTT.

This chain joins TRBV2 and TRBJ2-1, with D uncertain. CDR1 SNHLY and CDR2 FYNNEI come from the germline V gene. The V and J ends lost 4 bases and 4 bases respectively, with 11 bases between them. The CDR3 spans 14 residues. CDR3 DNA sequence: TGTGCCAGCAGTGTAGTGGCGAATTACAATGAGCAGTTCTTC. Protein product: CASSVVANYNEQFF.

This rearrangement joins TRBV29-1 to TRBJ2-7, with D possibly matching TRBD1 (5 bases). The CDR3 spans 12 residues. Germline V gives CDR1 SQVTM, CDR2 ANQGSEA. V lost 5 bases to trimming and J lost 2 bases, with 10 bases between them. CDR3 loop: CSVSPGTYEQYF. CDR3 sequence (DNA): TGCAGCGTTAGTCCAGGGACCTACGAGCAGTACTTC.

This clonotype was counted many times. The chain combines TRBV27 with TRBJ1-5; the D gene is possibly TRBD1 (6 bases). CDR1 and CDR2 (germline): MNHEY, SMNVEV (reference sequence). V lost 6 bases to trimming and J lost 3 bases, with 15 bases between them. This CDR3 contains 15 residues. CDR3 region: CASREGQRFNQPQHF. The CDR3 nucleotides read TGTGCCAGCAGAGAAGGACAGCGCTTCAATCAGCCCCAGCATTTT.

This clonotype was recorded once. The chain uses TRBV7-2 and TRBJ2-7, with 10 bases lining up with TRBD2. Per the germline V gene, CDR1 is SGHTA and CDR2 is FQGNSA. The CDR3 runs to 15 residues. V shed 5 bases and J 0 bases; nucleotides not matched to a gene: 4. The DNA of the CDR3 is TGTGCCAGCAGCGCCCGACTAGCGGGCTCCTACGAGCAGTACTTC. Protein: CASSARLAGSYEQYF.